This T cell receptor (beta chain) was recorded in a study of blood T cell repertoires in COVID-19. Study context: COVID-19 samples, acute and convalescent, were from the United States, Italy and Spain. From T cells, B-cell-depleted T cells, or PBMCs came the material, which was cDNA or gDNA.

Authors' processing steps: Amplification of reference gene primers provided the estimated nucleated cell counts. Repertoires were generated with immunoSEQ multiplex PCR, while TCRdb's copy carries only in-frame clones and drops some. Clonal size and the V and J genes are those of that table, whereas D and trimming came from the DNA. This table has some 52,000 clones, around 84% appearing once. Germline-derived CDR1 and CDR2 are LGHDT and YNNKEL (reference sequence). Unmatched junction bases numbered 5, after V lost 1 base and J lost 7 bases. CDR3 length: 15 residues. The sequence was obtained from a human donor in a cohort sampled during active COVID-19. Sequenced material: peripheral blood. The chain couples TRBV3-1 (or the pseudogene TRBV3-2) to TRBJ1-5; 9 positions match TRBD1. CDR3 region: CASSQGSGQGQPQHF. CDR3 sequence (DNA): TGTGCCAGCAGCCAAGGATCGGGACAGGGCCAGCCCCAGCATTTT.